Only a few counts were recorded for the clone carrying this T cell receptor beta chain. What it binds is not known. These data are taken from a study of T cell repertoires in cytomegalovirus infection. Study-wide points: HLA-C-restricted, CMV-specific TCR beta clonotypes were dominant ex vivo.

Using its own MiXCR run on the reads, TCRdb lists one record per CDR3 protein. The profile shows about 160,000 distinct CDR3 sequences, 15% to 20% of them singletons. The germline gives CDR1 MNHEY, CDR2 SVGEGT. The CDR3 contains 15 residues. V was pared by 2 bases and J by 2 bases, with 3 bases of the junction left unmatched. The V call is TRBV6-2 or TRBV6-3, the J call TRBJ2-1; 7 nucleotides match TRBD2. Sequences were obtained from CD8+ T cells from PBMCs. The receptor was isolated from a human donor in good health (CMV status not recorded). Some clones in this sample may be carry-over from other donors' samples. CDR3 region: CASSYQAGTYNEQFF. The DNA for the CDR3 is TGTGCCAGCAGTTACCAAGCGGGGACCTACAATGAGCAGTTCTTC.